The present T cell receptor beta chain was sequenced within a study of prognosis after radiotherapy for stage I lung cancer. Genomic DNA yielded TCR beta CDR3, amplified by two-round multiplex PCR. For every TRBV and TRBJ gene, a specific primer was used in first-round PCR. TCRdb re-derived calls from the multiplex PCR reads in MiXCR, one entry per CDR3 protein. The table lists some 15,000 distinct CDR3 sequences, 55% to 70% of them singletons, with approximately 30% in the top ten. Study-wide results and limits: Whether the expanded TCR clones were tumor-specific was not determined. Patients' TRBV and TRBJ gene usage reportedly differed by presence or absence of metastases.

Details on this clonotype: Its antigen is undetermined.

This TCR derives from a donor aged 50 or older with non-small cell lung cancer. The input for sequencing was PBMCs, taken before or after stereotactic body radiation therapy (not recorded which).

The CDR3 sequence: CSIGRGGSGELFF. DNA for the CDR3: TGTTCCATCGGCAGGGGTGGAAGCGGGGAGCTGTTTTTT. The genes are TRBV12-3 or TRBV12-4 and TRBJ2-2; D perhaps matches TRBD1 (6 bases). This CDR3 contains 13 residues.